The clone carrying this T cell receptor beta chain was counted a few times. A single record per CDR3 protein comes from TCRdb applying MiXCR to the RT-PCR reads. The table has hundreds of thousands of distinct CDR3 sequences, approximately 15% seen once; the top ten hold around 3.3%. The CDR3 has 17 residues. Germline values: CDR1 SGDLS, CDR2 YYNGEE. V lost 0 bases, J lost 0 bases, and 10 bases lay in between. V is TRBV9 and J is TRBJ2-6; weak D call: TRBD2 (5 bases). Sample: memory CD4+ T cells from blood. This clonotype was obtained from a female donor in good health, serving as a healthy control. The CDR3 nucleotides are TGTGCCAGCAGCGTAGCTTCGGGGAACTCTGGGGCCAACGTCCTGACTTTC. Its translation: CASSVASGNSGANVLTF.